Below, 32 T cell receptor beta chains from the same sample are listed, as sequenced in a study of CD8 T cells in ankylosing spondylitis. A single record per CDR3 protein comes from TCRdb applying MiXCR to the 5' RACE reads. Of 220,000 or so distinct CDR3 sequences in the sample, roughly a tenth were seen once. The specimen sequenced was blood, either unsorted or a sorted T cell fraction (not recorded which). Receptors were obtained from a male donor with ankylosing spondylitis or in good health (not recorded which).

The chain joins TRBV5-1 to TRBJ1-2, with 8 bases lining up with TRBD1. The CDR3 extends over 14 amino acids. Losses at the gene ends were 3 bases for V and 6 bases for J; bases not matched to a gene: 7. CDR1 is SGHRS, CDR2 YFSETQ, per germline. CDR3 nucleotide sequence: TGCGCCAGCAGCTCCTACGGACAGGGCGATGGCTACACCTTC. It translates to CASSSYGQGDGYTF.

Note on this clonotype: A single base separates this from a much larger clone, so it may be a read error. The chain combines TRBV6-2 or TRBV6-3 with TRBJ2-5; perhaps TRBD2 as D (6 bases). The length of the CDR3 is 17 residues. Germline lookup yields CDR1 MNHEY and CDR2 SVGEGT. The CDR3 sequence is CASSYPILFGIRETQSF. Here the CDR3 DNA reads TGTGCCAGCAGTTACCCAATTTTGTTCGGGATTCGGGAGACCCAGTCCTTC.

The rearrangement uses TRBV30 and TRBJ1-1; 7 bases align to TRBD1. The CDR3 has 13 residues. From germline, CDR1 is GTSNPN and CDR2 SVGIG (reference sequence). Trimming removed 3 bases from V and 2 bases from J; junction bases left unmatched: 3. The CDR3 sequence is CAWRRQGNTEAFF. The CDR3 DNA reads as TGTGCCTGGAGAAGACAGGGCAACACTGAAGCTTTCTTT.

This clonotype has at least ten counts. The chain couples TRBV29-1 to TRBJ2-7, with 10 bases aligning to TRBD1. Germline trimming cut 5 bases from V and 5 bases from J; bases unmatched to any gene: 9. From germline, CDR1 is SQVTM and CDR2 ANQGSEA. This CDR3 has 14 amino acids. CDR3 residues: CSVLGGQGIDEQYF. The CDR3, as DNA: TGCAGCGTTCTGGGGGGACAGGGGATCGACGAGCAGTACTTC.

This clonotype was detected ten times or more. This chain joins TRBV12-3 or TRBV12-4 and TRBJ1-2; no firm D call. The CDR3 extends over 15 amino acids. The V and J ends lost 6 bases and 0 bases respectively, with 14 bases between them. This CDR3 reads CASRDRAAPNYGYTF. The CDR3 DNA reads as TGTGCCAGCAGGGATCGGGCGGCACCTAACTATGGCTACACCTTC.

Ten or more counts support this clonotype. The rearrangement joins TRBV25-1 to TRBJ2-2; 9 nucleotides match TRBD2. The length of the CDR3 is 15 residues. Looked up from germline, CDR1 is MGHDK and CDR2 is SYGVNS. Trimming at V came to 6 bases and at J to 1 base, leaving 3 bases not matched to a gene. The CDR3, as DNA: TGTGCCAGCAGAAATAGCGGGGGGAACACCGGGGAGCTGTTTTTT. This translates into CASRNSGGNTGELFF.

Comment on this clonotype: A much more abundant neighbour one base away suggests this may be a read error. The chain carries TRBV5-1 and TRBJ2-1; TRBD2 matches 7 bases. J gave up 3 bases and V 4 bases, and 10 bases lay outside the gene matches. The length of the CDR3 is 16 residues. From germline, CDR1 is SGHRS and CDR2 YFSETQ. For the CDR3, the DNA is TGCGCCAGCAGCCTAAGCCCACAGCGGGGCTACAATGAGCAGTTCTTC. Translation: CASSLSPQRGYNEQFF.

Remarks on this clonotype: A much larger clonotype is one base distant, so this may be a read error. The chain links TRBV12-3 or TRBV12-4 to TRBJ2-2; 7 nucleotides agree with TRBD1. V gave up 5 bases and J gave up 14 bases; unmatched junction bases: 5. The CDR3 extends over 11 amino acids. CDR3 sequence reads: CASSTRDRLFF. DNA for the CDR3: TGTGCCAGCAGTACCCGGGACAGACTGTTTTTT.

There are many counts of this clonotype. The J gene is TRBJ2-3, the V gene TRBV7-2; TRBD1 might be the D (5 bases). Trimming removed 1 base at V and 4 bases at J, with 9 bases between. This CDR3 is built from 14 residues. Germline values: CDR1 SGHTA, CDR2 FQGNSA. This CDR3 is CASSLGGASDTQYF. Here the CDR3 DNA reads TGTGCCAGCAGCTTAGGGGGCGCCTCAGATACGCAGTATTTT.

This clonotype was seen repeatedly, ten times or more. The V gene is TRBV3-1, the J gene TRBJ2-1; D tentatively fits TRBD1 or TRBD2 (5 bases each). The V gene's germline CDR1 is LGHDT and CDR2 YNNKEL (reference sequence). V was clipped by 3 bases and J by 8 bases, with 8 bases between them. The CDR3 runs to 12 residues. CDR3 residues: CASSQGEYEQFF. In DNA form, the CDR3 reads TGTGCCAGCAGCCAGGGGGAATATGAGCAGTTCTTC.

This chain uses TRBV20-1 with TRBJ2-3; 8 bases agree with TRBD2. The trim removed 4 bases at V and 1 base at J, leaving 10 bases unmatched. CDR3 length: 16 residues. The germline V gene encodes CDR1 DFQATT and CDR2 SNEGSKA (reference sequence). The CDR3 DNA sequence: TGCAGTGCTAACCGCGGCGCGGGGGGACGCACAGATACGCAGTATTTT. This codes for CSANRGAGGRTDTQYF.

This clonotype occurred many times. DNA for the CDR3: TGTGCCAGCATGACCGGGGGGCTCTCCTACAATGAGCAGTTCTTC. This codes for CASMTGGLSYNEQFF. The chain has TRBV2 and TRBJ2-1, with D possibly being TRBD2 (7 bases). V lost 7 bases and J 0 bases, leaving 13 bases between the germline ends. CDR1 is SNHLY and CDR2 is FYNNEI in the germline V gene. This CDR3 comprises 15 residues.

The sample holds a few counts of this clonotype. The chain joins TRBV3-1 to TRBJ2-7; 8 bases match TRBD2. CDR3 size: 16 residues. CDR1 is LGHDT, CDR2 YNNKEL, per germline (reference sequence). V shed 2 bases, J shed 6 bases, and the junction held 12 bases outside the gene matches. The CDR3 nucleotides read TGTGCCAGCAGCCAATGGGGCGGGGGGCGAAGTAGCGAGCAGTACTTC. Translating it yields CASSQWGGGRSSEQYF.

Of note for this clonotype: This may be a read error: a much more frequent sequence differs by one nucleotide. The chain employs TRBV20-1 and TRBJ2-7, with unresolved D. The CDR3 covers 12 residues. Germline V gives CDR1 DFQATT, CDR2 SNEGSKA (reference sequence). This CDR3 is CSARDEAYEQSF. The CDR3 nucleotides read TGCAGTGCTAGAGATGAGGCCTACGAGCAGTCCTTC.

This clonotype has a count of ten or more. The chain joins TRBV5-1 to TRBJ2-5; no definite D call. Looked up from germline, CDR1 is SGHRS and CDR2 is YFSETQ. V was pared by 4 bases and J by 3 bases, with 16 bases between. This CDR3 is 15 amino acids long. The DNA for the CDR3 is TGCGCCAGCAGCCCCTTTTGGACGGTGGAAGAGACCCAGTACTTC. Protein: CASSPFWTVEETQYF.

At least ten counts were recorded for this clonotype. The V call is TRBV6-6, the J call TRBJ2-5; no definite D call. CDR3 size: 11 residues. V gave up 6 bases and J gave up 7 bases, with 9 bases separating them. In germline, CDR1 is MNHNY, CDR2 SVGAGI (reference sequence). CDR3 DNA sequence: TGTGCCAGCAGCCCCCCGGGGACCCAGTACTTC. Its protein is CASSPPGTQYF.

This clonotype was detected only a few times. The chain recombines TRBV5-6 with TRBJ1-2; perhaps TRBD1 as D (6 bases). V lost 4 bases to trimming and J lost 4 bases, with 17 bases between them. The CDR3 consists of 15 residues. Germline V gene sequence: CDR1 SGHDT, CDR2 YYEEEE. CDR3 protein: CASSDNRVGGYGYTF. In DNA, the CDR3 is TGTGCCAGCAGCGACAACAGGGTTGGGGGCTATGGCTACACCTTC.

The chain recombines TRBV12-3 or TRBV12-4 with TRBJ1-1; TRBD1 is a possible D gene (6 bases). The ends were cut back, 3 bases at V and 1 base at J, with 12 bases in the middle. The CDR3 contains 15 residues. The CDR3, as DNA: TGTGCCAGCAGTTTCGGACAGCTGGGGAACACTGAAGCTTTCTTT. Protein sequence: CASSFGQLGNTEAFF.

This clonotype was observed a few times. V gene TRBV20-1 combines with J gene TRBJ1-1; weak D call: TRBD1 (5 bases). The CDR3 has 14 residues. V was shortened by 2 bases and J by 3 bases, with 13 bases between the two germline ends. CDR1 DFQATT and CDR2 SNEGSKA come from the germline V gene (reference sequence). The CDR3: CSARRDGGHTEAFF. CDR3 nucleotide sequence: TGCAGTGCTAGAAGGGACGGTGGACACACTGAAGCTTTCTTT.

At least ten counts were recorded for this clonotype. The gene calls are TRBV5-1 and TRBJ1-3; D unresolved. The CDR3 runs 15 residues. V gave up 4 bases and J gave up 0 bases, with 11 bases separating them. Per the germline V gene, CDR1 is SGHRS and CDR2 is YFSETQ. The CDR3, as DNA: TGCGCCAGCAGCCAGGACGGCAGCTCTGGAAACACCATATATTTT. Protein product: CASSQDGSSGNTIYF.

This clonotype was seen repeatedly, ten times or more. The chain uses TRBV7-2 and TRBJ2-4; 7 bases are a match to TRBD1. With 3 bases clipped from V and 2 bases from J, the junction kept 7 bases outside the gene matches. Germline V gives CDR1 SGHTA, CDR2 FQGNSA. The CDR3 totals 16 residues. CDR3 bases: TGTGCCAGCAGCTTCGCACAGGGGTCGACCAAAAACATTCAGTACTTC. Translation gives CASSFAQGSTKNIQYF.

This chain links TRBV20-1 with TRBJ2-3; 12 bases line up with TRBD2. J was trimmed by 6 bases and V by 1 base; bases with no gene match: 5. The CDR3 is made up of 15 amino acids. Germline V gene sequence: CDR1 DFQATT, CDR2 SNEGSKA (reference sequence). CDR3: CSARVSSGGGDTQYF. The CDR3 DNA sequence: TGCAGTGCTAGAGTTTCTAGCGGGGGGGGCGATACGCAGTATTTT.

This clonotype has ten or more counts. The rearrangement uses TRBV12-3 or TRBV12-4 and TRBJ2-2; no reliable D call. The ends were cut back, 5 bases at V and 6 bases at J, with 7 bases in the middle. CDR3 length: 12 residues. The CDR3 DNA follows: TGTGCCAGCAGTATCCTCTCCGGGGAGCTGTTTTTT. This translates into CASSILSGELFF.

The sample holds many counts of this clonotype. This sequence joins TRBV6-5 and TRBJ1-2; D gene unclear. Germline CDR1 and CDR2: MNHEY and SVGAGI. The CDR3 contains 14 residues. Between the trimmed V and J ends, which lost 2 bases and 7 bases, there was a span of 14 bases. In nucleotides, the CDR3 is TGTGCCAGCAGTTACGCCCCCCAGTCAGGTGGCTACACCTTC. This translates into CASSYAPQSGGYTF.

This clonotype was detected many times. The chain uses TRBV20-1 and TRBJ2-2, with TRBD1 as a possible D gene (6 bases). The CDR3 runs 14 residues. The V gene's germline CDR1 is DFQATT and CDR2 SNEGSKA (reference sequence). V dropped 2 bases and J dropped 7 bases, with 14 bases sitting between them. The CDR3 is CSARPPDRYGELFF. CDR3 DNA: TGCAGTGCTAGACCTCCGGACAGATACGGGGAGCTGTTTTTT.

This clonotype was observed at least ten times. The chain has TRBV11-2 and TRBJ2-3, with TRBD2 matching over 10 bases. Trimming removed 2 bases from V and 9 bases from J; junction bases left unmatched: 8. The CDR3 spans 15 residues. Germline V lookup: CDR1 SGHAT, CDR2 FQNNGV. CDR3 sequence (DNA): TGTGCCAGCAGCTTACGAGAAGCGGGGGGGGTAACGCAGTATTTT. Its protein product is CASSLREAGGVTQYF.

This clonotype has more than one count but fewer than ten. J is TRBJ2-7 and V is TRBV3-1; D is possibly TRBD2 (6 bases). Per the germline V gene, CDR1 is LGHDT and CDR2 is YNNKEL (reference sequence). V was trimmed by 0 bases and J by 5 bases, leaving 14 bases between them. CDR3 length: 15 amino acids. The CDR3 sequence is CASSQEGSSADEQYF. CDR3 DNA: TGTGCCAGCAGCCAAGAAGGGTCTAGCGCCGACGAGCAGTACTTC.

The chain is built from TRBV10-3 and TRBJ1-1; the D gene is possibly TRBD1 (6 bases). Looked up from germline, CDR1 is ENHRY and CDR2 is SYGVKD. The V end was cut by 5 bases, the J end by 6 bases, with 19 bases between. The CDR3 contains 15 residues. The CDR3 region is CAISPSRGTQAEAFF. For the CDR3, the DNA is TGTGCCATCAGTCCTAGTAGGGGGACCCAGGCTGAAGCTTTCTTT.

This clonotype was observed a handful of times. V is TRBV21-1 and J is TRBJ1-6; the tabulated D call, TRBD1, remains unverified against the DNA. TRBV21-1 is a pseudogene segment. The CDR3 is made up of 20 amino acids. CDR3 amino acids: CASSKEGVRPGQGSNSPLHF. DNA for the CDR3: TGTGCCAGCAGCAAAGAAGGGGTGCGGCCGGGACAGGGGAGCAATTCACCCCTCCACTTT.

This clonotype was seen at least ten times. V gene TRBV7-2 combines with J gene TRBJ1-5, with D possibly matching TRBD1 (6 bases). This CDR3 is built from 14 residues. V lost 3 bases and J lost 6, with 12 bases in between. From germline, CDR1 is SGHTA and CDR2 FQGNSA. CDR3 nucleotides: TGTGCCAGCAGCTTCTCAGGGGCGGGTCAGCCCCAGCATTTT. It translates to CASSFSGAGQPQHF.

This clonotype appeared a few times. This could be a read error, since a much larger clone is one nucleotide away. The chain is built from TRBV20-1 and TRBJ1-2; 10 bases line up with TRBD1. The germline gives CDR1 DFQATT, CDR2 SNEGSKA (reference sequence). This CDR3 has 13 residues. CDR3 bases: TGCAGTGCCAACGACCGGGACAGGGGTAGCTACCCCTTC. Its protein product is CSANDRDRGSYPF.

This chain connects TRBV3-1 to TRBJ2-1, with D perhaps given as TRBD1 or TRBD2 (5 bases each). The germline gives CDR1 LGHDT, CDR2 YNNKEL (reference sequence). V was trimmed by 1 base and J by 1 base, leaving 11 bases between them. This CDR3 is built from 16 residues. CDR3 sequence reads: CASSQGWGSSYNEQFF. DNA of the CDR3: TGTGCCAGCAGCCAAGGGTGGGGGTCTTCCTACAATGAGCAGTTCTTC.